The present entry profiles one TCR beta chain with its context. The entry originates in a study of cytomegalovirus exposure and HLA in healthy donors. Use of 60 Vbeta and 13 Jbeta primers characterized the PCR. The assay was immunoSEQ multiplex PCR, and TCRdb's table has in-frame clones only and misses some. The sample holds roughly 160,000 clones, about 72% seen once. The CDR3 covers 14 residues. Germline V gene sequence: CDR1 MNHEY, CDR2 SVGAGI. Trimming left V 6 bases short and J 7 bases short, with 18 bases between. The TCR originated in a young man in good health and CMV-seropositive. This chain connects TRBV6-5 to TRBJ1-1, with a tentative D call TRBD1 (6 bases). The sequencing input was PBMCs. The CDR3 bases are TGTGCCAGCAGCCGCGCGAACAGGGAAAGTGAAGCTTTCTTT. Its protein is CASSRANRESEAFF.